This TCR beta chain was observed in a study of cytomegalovirus exposure and HLA in healthy donors. Study summary: The roughly 120 validation repertoires, a later analysis reported, used the same platform as the 666 first-cohort repertoires.

In its sample, this clone was seen once. Its antigen remains unknown. This CDR3 region has 14 residues. Germline CDR1 is SQVTM and CDR2 is ANQGSEA. Trimming cost V 7 bases and J 7 bases; bases outside gene matches: 12. TCRdb's copy holds only in-frame clones and misses some; the assay was immunoSEQ multiplex PCR. The sample yields over 250,000 clones, around 86% seen once. Study findings and constraints: Cytomegalovirus status was reportedly diagnosed by the classifier with high sensitivity and specificity.

The chain carries TRBV29-1 and TRBJ2-2, with TRBD1 matching over 7 bases. Sequenced input: PBMCs. This receptor was identified in a woman aged 18-35 years in good health and CMV-seronegative. The CDR3 is CSATHRGRGGELFF. DNA of the CDR3: TGCAGCGCGACCCACAGGGGAAGGGGCGGGGAGCTGTTTTTT.